This note documents a single T cell receptor (beta chain) sequence. As handled by the study authors: Reference gene primer amplification gave nucleated cell count estimates. The data were produced by immunoSEQ multiplex PCR, yet TCRdb's version contains in-frame clones alone and is incomplete. D and trimming were read from the DNA, whereas the V and J calls and clone size are those reported in that table. The sample lists tens of thousands of clones, around 80% occurring once. Per the germline V gene, CDR1 is SGHTA and CDR2 is FQGNSA. CDR3 length: 14 amino acids. V was pared by 6 bases and J by 2 bases, with 5 bases of the junction left unmatched. These data come from a study of blood T cell repertoires in COVID-19. Study overall: Samples representing acute and convalescent COVID-19 were sourced from the United States, Italy and Spain. T cells, B-cell-depleted T cells, or PBMCs supplied cDNA or gDNA.

Sequencing used peripheral blood. This rearrangement joins TRBV7-2 to TRBJ2-5, with 8 positions matching TRBD1. The clonotype was recovered from a man between 45 and 60 years old with active or convalescent COVID-19. The CDR3 coding sequence is TGTGCCAGCAGGCCCAGACAGGGGCAAGAGACCCAGTACTTC. It translates to CASRPRQGQETQYF. Looking up the rest from reference TRBV7-2 and TRBJ2-5 gives the full variable domain: GAGVSQSPSNKVTEKGKDVELRCDPISGHTALYWYRQSLGQGLEFLIYFQGNSAPDKSGLPSDRFSAERTGGSVSTLTIQRTQQEDSAVYLCASRPRQGQETQYFGPGTRLLVL.